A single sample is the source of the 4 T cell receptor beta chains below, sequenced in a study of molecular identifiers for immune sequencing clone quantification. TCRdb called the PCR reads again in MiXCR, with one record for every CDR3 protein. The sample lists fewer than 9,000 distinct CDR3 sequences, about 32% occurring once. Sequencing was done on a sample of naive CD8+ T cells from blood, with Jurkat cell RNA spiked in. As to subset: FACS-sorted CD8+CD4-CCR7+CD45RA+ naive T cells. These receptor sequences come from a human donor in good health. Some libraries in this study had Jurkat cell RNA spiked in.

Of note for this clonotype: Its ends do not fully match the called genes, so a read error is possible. CDR3 sequence (DNA): TGTACCAGCAGAACCGGGACAGATACGCAGTATTTT. Its protein is CTSRTGTDTQYF. The chain carries TRBV28 and TRBJ2-3; D gene uncertain. The germline gives CDR1 MDHEN, CDR2 SYDVKM. CDR3 length: 12 amino acids.

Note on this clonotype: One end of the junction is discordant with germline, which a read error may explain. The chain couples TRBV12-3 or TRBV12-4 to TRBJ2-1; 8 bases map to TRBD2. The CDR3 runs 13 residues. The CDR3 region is CASSSPVAGGPVF. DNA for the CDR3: TGTGCCAGCAGTTCGCCGGTGGCGGGAGGTCCGGTTTTC.

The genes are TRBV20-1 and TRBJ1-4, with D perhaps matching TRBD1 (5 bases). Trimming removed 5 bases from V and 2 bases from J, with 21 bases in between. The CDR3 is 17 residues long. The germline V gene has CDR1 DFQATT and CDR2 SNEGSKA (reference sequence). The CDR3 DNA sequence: TGCAGTGCTCCCCGCCGGGGAGGGGTCGCCACTAATGAAAAACTGTTTTTT. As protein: CSAPRRGGVATNEKLFF.

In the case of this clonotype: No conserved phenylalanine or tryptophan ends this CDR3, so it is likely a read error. CDR3 nucleotides: TGTGCCAGCAGCCAAAGTCAGGGGGCGAGGGAGCAGTACATC. Its translation: CASSQSQGAREQYI. J is TRBJ2-7 and V is TRBV4-2, with TRBD1 matching over 8 bases. The germline gives CDR1 LGHNA, CDR2 YNFKEQ. The CDR3 covers 14 residues. V was pared by 2 bases and J by 7 bases, with 7 bases of the junction left unmatched.